This TCR beta chain was documented in a study of blood T cell repertoires in COVID-19. The overall study: Acute-phase and convalescent COVID-19 samples originated in the United States, Italy and Spain. Sample material is recorded as cDNA or gDNA derived from T cells, B-cell-depleted T cells, or PBMCs.

In the authors' methods: Reference gene primer amplification in the assay estimated nucleated cell counts. TCRdb keeps only in-frame clones here, not all; method: immunoSEQ multiplex PCR. From that table come the V and J calls and clone size; the DNA was used to work out D and trimming. Of under 200,000 clones listed, under 90% were seen once; the top ten hold roughly 12%. The CDR3 runs 15 residues. Trimming took 1 base from V and 0 from J, leaving 7 bases between them. Germline CDR1 reads SNHLY; CDR2 reads FYNNEI. The specimen sequenced was PBMCs or T cells enriched from blood (not recorded which). The V and J genes are TRBV2 and TRBJ1-5; no firm D call. The source is a man between 45 and 60 years old who had recovered from COVID-19. The CDR3 nucleotides read TGTGCCAGCAGTGAAGAATCTATTAGCAATCAGCCCCAGCATTTT. The encoded protein is CASSEESISNQPQHF.